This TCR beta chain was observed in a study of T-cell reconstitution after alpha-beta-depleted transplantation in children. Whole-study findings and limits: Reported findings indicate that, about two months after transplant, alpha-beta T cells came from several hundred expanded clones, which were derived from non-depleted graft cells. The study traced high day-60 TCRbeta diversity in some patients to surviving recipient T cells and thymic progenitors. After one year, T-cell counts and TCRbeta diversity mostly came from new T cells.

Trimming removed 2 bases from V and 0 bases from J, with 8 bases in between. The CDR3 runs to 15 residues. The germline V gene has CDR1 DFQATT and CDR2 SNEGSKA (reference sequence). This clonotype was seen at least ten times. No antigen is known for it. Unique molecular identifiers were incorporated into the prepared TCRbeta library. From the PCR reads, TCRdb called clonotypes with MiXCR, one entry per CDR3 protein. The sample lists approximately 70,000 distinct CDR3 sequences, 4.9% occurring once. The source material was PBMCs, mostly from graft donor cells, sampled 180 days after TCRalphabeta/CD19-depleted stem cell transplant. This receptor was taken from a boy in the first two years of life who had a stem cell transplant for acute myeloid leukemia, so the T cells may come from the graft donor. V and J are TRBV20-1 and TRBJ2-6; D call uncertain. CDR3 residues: CSARTFRSGANVLTF. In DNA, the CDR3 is TGCAGTGCTAGAACCTTTCGCTCTGGGGCCAACGTCCTGACTTTC.